A selection of T cell receptor beta chains follows, all from one sample in a study of cytomegalovirus exposure and HLA in healthy donors. This table comes from immunoSEQ multiplex PCR, and its TCRdb copy is limited to in-frame clones, with some not included. The repertoire holds roughly 100,000 clones, with about 69% as singletons. Sample: PBMCs. The receptors derive from a man aged 35-49 years in good health and CMV-seronegative. CDR3s include the opening cysteine and the closing phenylalanine or tryptophan.

cdr3_aa,v_call
CASSQAGNQPQHF,TRBV4-1
CASSGAGSHHEQFF,TRBV5-4
CASSHGTGGLTLGNTIYF,TRBV5-1
CASRGGAGEDNQPQHF,TRBV19
CASSPREGGNTEAFF,TRBV18
CASSGGTSGHINEQFF,TRBV6-1
CASSSKGGRSTEAFF,TRBV19
CASRTSGPYEQYF,TRBV27
CASSLQNQPQHF,TRBV28
CASSMLPMTLTGRREKLFF,TRBV5-1
CASSAPGRGIADTQYF,TRBV9
CASSYSAGGTEAFF,TRBV6-6
CASSLGVEGKTQYF,TRBV7-2
CASSSVDNSPLHF,TRBV6-5
CASSLLTGTSSSEFF,TRBV7-9
CASSLMAGLSKNIQYF,TRBV7-9
CASHRGSRADTQYF,TRBV5-1
CASSYERPGQGSDEQFF,TRBV5-1
CASSPEGQGSYGYTF,TRBV7-2
CASSRDRGSYEQYF,TRBV5-1
CASSPLPGQGSYEQYF,TRBV18
CASSLVGQGEDQPQHF,TRBV7-9
CASSLGGQGSGYTF,TRBV7-2
CASEPSGRTGELFF,TRBV6-5
CASSFGHPNYGYTF,TRBV19
CASSPMTGGSEPQHF,TRBV19
CALVRELGQYF,TRBV2
CASSDWGPKHLLNTEAFF,TRBV2
CASKGLAGRGELFF,TRBV5-1
CASSHDRAYEQFF,TRBV11-2
CASSFDRSSYNSPLHF,TRBV28
CASSSIRQGAGWPQHF,TRBV7-6
CAWAGTGSRNYGYTF,TRBV30
CASSLATGGFTDTQYF,TRBV5-1
CSVEWGQGFF,TRBV29-1
CASSQAGTGAISYEQYF,TRBV4-2
CASYRREDTQYF,TRBV5-1
CAISEPGQDISYEQYF,TRBV10-3
CASSQTGYSNQPQHF,TRBV28
CASSLVQGSGFGQPQHF,TRBV28
CASSSNPHRGYPYEQYF,TRBV27
CAIRRGQNYGYTF,TRBV10-3
CASSSTLDRDYGYTF,TRBV13
CASSVGGTGELFF,TRBV9
CASSPGAGGANEQFF,TRBV18
CASSISPQGYTEAFF,TRBV19
CAISEGEGAYEQYF,TRBV10-3
CAWEYFAGELFF,TRBV30